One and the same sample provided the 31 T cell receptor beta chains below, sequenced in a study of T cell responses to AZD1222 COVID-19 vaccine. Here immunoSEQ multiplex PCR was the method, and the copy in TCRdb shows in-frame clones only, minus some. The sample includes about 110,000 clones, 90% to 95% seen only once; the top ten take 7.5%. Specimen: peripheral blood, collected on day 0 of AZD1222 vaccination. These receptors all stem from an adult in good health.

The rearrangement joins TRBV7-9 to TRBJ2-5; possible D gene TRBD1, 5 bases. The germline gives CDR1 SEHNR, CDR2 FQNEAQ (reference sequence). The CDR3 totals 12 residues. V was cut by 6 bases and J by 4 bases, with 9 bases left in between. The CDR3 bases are TGTGCCAGCAGACAAACAGGAGAGACCCAGTACTTC. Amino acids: CASRQTGETQYF.

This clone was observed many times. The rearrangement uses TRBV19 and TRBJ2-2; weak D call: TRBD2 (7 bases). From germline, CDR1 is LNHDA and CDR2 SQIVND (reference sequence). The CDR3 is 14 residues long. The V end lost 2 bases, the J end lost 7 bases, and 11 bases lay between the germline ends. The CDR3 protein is CASSIRGANGELFF. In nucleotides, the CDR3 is TGTGCCAGTAGTATACGGGGGGCCAACGGGGAGCTGTTTTTT.

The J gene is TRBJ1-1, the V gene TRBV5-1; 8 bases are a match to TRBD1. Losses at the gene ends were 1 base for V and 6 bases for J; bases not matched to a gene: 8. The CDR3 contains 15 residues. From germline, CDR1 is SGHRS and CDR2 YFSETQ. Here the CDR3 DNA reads TGCGCCAGCAGCTTGCGGACAGGGCAGGGCTCTGAAGCTTTCTTT. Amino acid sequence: CASSLRTGQGSEAFF.

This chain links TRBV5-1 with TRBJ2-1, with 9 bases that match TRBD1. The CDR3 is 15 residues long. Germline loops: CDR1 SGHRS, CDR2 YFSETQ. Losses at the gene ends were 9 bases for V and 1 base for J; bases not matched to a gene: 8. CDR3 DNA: TGCGCCACATGGACAGGGGTCGGTTCCTACAATGAGCAGTTCTTC. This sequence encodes CATWTGVGSYNEQFF.

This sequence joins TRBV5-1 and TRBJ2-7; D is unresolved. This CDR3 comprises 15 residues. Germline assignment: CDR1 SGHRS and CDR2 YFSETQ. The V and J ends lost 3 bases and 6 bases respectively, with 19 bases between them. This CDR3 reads CASSSPSVSLGEQYF. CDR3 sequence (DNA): TGCGCCAGCAGCTCACCCTCTGTGAGCCTGGGCGAGCAGTACTTC.

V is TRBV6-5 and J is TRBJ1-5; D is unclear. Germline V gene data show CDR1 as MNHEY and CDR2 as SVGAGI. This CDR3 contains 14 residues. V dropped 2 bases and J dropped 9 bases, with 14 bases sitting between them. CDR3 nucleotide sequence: TGTGCCAGCAGTTACGCGGCAGGTCAAGGGCCCCAGCATTTT. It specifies CASSYAAGQGPQHF.

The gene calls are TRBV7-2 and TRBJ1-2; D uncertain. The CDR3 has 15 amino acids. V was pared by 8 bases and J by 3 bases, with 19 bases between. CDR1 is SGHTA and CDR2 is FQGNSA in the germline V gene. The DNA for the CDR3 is TGTGCCAGCGGGCGAGGAGAGGTCCGGCACTATGGCTACACCTTC. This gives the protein CASGRGEVRHYGYTF.

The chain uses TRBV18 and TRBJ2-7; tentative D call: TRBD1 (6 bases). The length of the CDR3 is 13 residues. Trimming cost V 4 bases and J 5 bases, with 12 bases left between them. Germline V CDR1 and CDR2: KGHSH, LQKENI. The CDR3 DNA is TGTGCCAGCTCACTACAGGGTGGGGACGAGCAGTACTTC. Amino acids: CASSLQGGDEQYF.

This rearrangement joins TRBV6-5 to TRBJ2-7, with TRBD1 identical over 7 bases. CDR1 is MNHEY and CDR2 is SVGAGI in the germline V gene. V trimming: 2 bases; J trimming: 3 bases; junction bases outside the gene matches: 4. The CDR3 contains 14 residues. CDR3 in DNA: TGTGCCAGCAGTTACAGGGGGCGCGTCTACGAGCAGTACTTC. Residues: CASSYRGRVYEQYF.

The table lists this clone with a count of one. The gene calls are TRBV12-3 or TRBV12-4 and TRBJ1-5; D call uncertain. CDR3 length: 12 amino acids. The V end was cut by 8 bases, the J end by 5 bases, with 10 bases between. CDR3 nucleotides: TGTGCCAGCCGCCTTGGGGATCAGCCCCAGCATTTT. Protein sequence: CASRLGDQPQHF.

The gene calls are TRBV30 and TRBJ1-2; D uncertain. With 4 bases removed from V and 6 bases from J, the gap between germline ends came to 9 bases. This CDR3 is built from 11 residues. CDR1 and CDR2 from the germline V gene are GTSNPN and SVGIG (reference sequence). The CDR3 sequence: CAWTGADGYTF. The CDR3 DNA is TGTGCCTGGACAGGTGCGGATGGCTACACCTTC.

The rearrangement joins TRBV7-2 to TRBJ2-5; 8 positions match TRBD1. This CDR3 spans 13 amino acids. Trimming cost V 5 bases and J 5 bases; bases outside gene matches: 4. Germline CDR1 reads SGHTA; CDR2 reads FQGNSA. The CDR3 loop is CASSQGARETQYF. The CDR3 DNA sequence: TGTGCCAGCAGCCAGGGGGCGCGGGAGACCCAGTACTTC.

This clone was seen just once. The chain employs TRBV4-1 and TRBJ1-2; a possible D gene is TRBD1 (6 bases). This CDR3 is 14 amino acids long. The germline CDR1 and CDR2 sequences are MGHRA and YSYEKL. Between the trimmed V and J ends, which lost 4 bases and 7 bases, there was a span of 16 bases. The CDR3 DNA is TGCGCCAGCAGCCTCCGGGCAGGGGCGAGTGGCTACACCTTC. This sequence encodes CASSLRAGASGYTF.

The DNA for the CDR3 is TGCGCCAGCAGACTACTCGCGGGACAGGGTTGGGGCTACACCTTC. Its protein product is CASRLLAGQGWGYTF. This chain links TRBV5-1 with TRBJ1-2, with TRBD1 matching over 9 bases. The CDR3 totals 15 residues. CDR1 is SGHRS, CDR2 YFSETQ, per germline. Trimming cost V 5 bases and J 8 bases; bases outside gene matches: 13.

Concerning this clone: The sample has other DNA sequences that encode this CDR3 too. The CDR3 DNA is TGTGCCAGCTCACCACCGGATCAAGAGACCCAGTACTTC. It specifies CASSPPDQETQYF. The chain joins TRBV18 to TRBJ2-5; D gene unclear. Germline V CDR1 and CDR2: KGHSH, LQKENI. V was clipped by 0 bases and J by 2 bases, with 4 bases between them. This CDR3 contains 13 residues.

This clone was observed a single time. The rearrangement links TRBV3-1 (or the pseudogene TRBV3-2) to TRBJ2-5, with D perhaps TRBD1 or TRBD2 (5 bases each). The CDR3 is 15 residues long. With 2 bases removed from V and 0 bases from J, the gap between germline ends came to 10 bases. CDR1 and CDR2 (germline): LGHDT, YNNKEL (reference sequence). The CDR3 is CASSQWGRNQETQYF. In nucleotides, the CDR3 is TGTGCCAGCAGCCAATGGGGACGGAACCAAGAGACCCAGTACTTC.

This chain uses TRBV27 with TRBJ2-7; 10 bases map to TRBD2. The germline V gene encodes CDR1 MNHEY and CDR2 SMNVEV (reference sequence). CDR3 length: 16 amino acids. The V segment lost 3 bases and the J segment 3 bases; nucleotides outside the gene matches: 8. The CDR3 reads CASSFSAGGLLYEQYF. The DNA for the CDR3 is TGTGCCAGCAGTTTCTCAGCGGGAGGGCTCCTCTACGAGCAGTACTTC.

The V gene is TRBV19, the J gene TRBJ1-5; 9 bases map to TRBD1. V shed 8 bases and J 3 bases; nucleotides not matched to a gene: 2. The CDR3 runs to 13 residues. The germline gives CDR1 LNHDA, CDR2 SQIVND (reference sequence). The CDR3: CASWDRDNQPQHF. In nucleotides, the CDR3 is TGTGCCAGTTGGGACAGGGACAATCAGCCCCAGCATTTT.

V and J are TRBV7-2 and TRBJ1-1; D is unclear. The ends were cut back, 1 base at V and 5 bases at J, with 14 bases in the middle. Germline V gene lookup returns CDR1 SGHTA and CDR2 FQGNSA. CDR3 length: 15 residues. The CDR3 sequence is CASSLGLPGGTEAFF. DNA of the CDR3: TGTGCCAGCAGCTTAGGACTCCCTGGAGGGACTGAAGCTTTCTTT.

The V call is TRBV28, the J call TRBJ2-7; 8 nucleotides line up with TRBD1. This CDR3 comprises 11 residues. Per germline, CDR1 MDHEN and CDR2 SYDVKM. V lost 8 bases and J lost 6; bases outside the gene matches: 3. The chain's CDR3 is CASSGGVEQYF. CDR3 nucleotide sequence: TGTGCCAGCTCAGGGGGCGTCGAGCAGTACTTC.

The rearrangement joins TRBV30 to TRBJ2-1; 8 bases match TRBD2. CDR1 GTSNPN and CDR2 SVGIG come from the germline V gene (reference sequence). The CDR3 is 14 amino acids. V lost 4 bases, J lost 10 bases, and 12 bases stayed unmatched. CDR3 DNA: TGTGCCTGGACCACAGTACGGGCTAGCGGGGAGCAGTTCTTC. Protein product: CAWTTVRASGEQFF.

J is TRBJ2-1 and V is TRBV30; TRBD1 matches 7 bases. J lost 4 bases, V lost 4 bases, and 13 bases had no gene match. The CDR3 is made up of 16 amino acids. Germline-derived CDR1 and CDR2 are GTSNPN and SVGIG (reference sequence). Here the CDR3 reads CAWMRQTGTIYNEQFF. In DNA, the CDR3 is TGTGCCTGGATGCGCCAGACAGGGACAATTTACAATGAGCAGTTCTTC. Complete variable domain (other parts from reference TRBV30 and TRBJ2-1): SQTIHQWPATLVQPVGSPLSLECTVEGTSNPNLYWYRQAAGRGLQLLFYSVGIGQISSEVPQNLSASRPQDRQFILSSKKLLLSDSGFYLCAWMRQTGTIYNEQFFGPGTRLTVL.

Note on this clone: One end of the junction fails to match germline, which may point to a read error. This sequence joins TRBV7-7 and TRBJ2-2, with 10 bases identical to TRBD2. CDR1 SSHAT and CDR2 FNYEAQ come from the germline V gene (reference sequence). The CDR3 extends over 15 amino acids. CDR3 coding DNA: TGTGCTAGCAGCCGTAGCGGGGGGCACACCGGGGAGCTGTTTTTT. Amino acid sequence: CASSRSGGHTGELFF. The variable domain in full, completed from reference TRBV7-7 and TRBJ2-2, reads GAGVSQSPRYKVTKRGQDVTLRCDPISSHATLYWYQQALGQGPEFLTYFNYEAQPDKSGLPSDRFSAERPEGSISTLTIQRTEQRDSAMYRCASSRSGGHTGELFFGEGSRLTVL.

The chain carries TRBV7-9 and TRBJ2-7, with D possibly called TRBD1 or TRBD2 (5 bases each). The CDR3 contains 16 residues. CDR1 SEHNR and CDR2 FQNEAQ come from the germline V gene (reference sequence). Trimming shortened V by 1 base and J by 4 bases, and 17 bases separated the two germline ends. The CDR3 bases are TGTGCCAGCAGCTTAGGGGAATCGAGGGGCGGATACGAGCAGTACTTC. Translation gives CASSLGESRGGYEQYF. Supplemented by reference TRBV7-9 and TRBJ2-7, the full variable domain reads DTGVSQNPRHKITKRGQNVTFRCDPISEHNRLYWYRQTLGQGPEFLTYFQNEAQLEKSRLLSDRFSAERPKGSFSTLEIQRTEQGDSAMYLCASSLGESRGGYEQYFGPGTRLTVT.

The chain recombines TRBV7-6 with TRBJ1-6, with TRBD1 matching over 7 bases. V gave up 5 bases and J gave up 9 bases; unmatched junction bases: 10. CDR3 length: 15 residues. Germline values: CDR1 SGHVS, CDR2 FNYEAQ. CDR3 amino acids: CASSRMGQLGSPLHF. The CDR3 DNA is TGTGCCAGCAGCCGGATGGGACAGCTTGGTTCACCCCTCCACTTT.

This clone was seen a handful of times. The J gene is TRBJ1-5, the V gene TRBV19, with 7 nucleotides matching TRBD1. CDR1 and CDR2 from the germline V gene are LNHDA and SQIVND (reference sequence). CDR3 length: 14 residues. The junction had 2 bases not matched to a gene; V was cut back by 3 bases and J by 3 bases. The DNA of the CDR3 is TGTGCCAGTAGTATGGGACAGCTCAATCAGCCCCAGCATTTT. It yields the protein CASSMGQLNQPQHF.

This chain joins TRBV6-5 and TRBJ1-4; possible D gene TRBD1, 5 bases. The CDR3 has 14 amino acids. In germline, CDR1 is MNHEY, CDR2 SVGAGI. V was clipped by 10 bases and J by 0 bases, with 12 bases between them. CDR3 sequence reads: CATRKTATNEKLFF. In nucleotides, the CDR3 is TGTGCCACCAGGAAGACAGCAACTAATGAAAAACTGTTTTTT.

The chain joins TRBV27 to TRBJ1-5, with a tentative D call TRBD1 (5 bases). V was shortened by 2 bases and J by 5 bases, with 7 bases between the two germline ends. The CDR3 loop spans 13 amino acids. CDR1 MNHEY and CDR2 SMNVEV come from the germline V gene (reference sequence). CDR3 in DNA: TGTGCCAGCAGTTTAGAAGGGGATCAGCCCCAGCATTTT. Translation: CASSLEGDQPQHF.

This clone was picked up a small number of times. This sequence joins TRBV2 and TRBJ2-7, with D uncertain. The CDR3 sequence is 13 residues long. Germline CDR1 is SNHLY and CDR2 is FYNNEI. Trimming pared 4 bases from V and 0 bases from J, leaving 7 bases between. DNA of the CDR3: TGTGCCAGCAGTGCACTGGGCTCCTACGAGCAGTACTTC. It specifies CASSALGSYEQYF.

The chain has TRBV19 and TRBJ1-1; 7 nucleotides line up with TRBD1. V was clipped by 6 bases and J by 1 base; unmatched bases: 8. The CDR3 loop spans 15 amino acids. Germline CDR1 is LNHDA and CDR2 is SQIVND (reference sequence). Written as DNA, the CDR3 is TGTGCCAGTAGCTCCGCGCGGACAGGGAACACTGAAGCTTTCTTT. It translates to CASSSARTGNTEAFF.

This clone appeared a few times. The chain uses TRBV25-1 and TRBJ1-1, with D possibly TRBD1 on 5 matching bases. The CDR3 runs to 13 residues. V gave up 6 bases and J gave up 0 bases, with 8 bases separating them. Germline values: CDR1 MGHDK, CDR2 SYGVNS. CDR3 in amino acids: CASSRDMNTEAFF. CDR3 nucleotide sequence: TGTGCCAGCAGCAGGGATATGAACACTGAAGCTTTCTTT.